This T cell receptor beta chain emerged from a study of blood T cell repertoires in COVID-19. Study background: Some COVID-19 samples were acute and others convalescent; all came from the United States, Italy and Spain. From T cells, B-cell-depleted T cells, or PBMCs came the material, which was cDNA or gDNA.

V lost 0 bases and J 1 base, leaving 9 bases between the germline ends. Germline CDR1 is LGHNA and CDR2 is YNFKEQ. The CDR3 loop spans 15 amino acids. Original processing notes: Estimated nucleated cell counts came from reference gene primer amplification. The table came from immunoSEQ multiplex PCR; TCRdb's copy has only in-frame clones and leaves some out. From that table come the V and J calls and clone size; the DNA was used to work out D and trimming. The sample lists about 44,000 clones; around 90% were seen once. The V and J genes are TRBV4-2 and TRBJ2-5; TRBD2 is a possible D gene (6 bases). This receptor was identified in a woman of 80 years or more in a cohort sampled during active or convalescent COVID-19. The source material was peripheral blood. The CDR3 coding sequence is TGTGCCAGCAGCCAAGATGGTAGCGGCCAAGAGACCCAGTACTTC. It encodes CASSQDGSGQETQYF.